This T cell receptor (beta chain) emerged from a study of CD8 T cells in Susac syndrome. A quantity of about 0.5 to 1 ug RNA underwent reverse transcription using random hexamers. Amplification of TCR beta CDR3 spanned 54 Vbeta and 13 Jbeta via immunoSEQ multiplex PCR. TCRdb re-analysed the immunoSEQ multiplex PCR reads in MiXCR, keeping a single row per CDR3 protein. This sample has about 60,000 distinct CDR3 sequences; around 90% occur once, and the top ten carry 0.2%. The V and J ends lost 0 bases and 5 bases, in that order; junction bases with no gene match: 3. In germline, CDR1 is LGHNA, CDR2 YNFKEQ. The CDR3 totals 15 residues.

The TCR comes from a human donor in good health. Material for sequencing was CD8+ T cells from PBMCs. The chain uses TRBV4-2 and TRBJ1-5; 8 bases line up with TRBD1. DNA for the CDR3: TGTGCCAGCAGCCAAGATCGGACAGGGCATCAGCCCCAGCATTTT. As protein: CASSQDRTGHQPQHF.